This T cell receptor beta chain was found in a study of T cell responses to AZD1222 COVID-19 vaccine. As for this clone: As yet, its antigen is unknown.

Study findings and constraints: No day 14 peak samples; only post-peak repertoires were characterized.

The protocol was immunoSEQ multiplex PCR, while the TCRdb copy is restricted to in-frame clones and leaves out a portion. The sample has 80,000 to 95,000 clones, about 91% seen once; the top ten hold about 5%. The CDR3 extends over 12 amino acids. From germline, CDR1 is GTSNPN and CDR2 SVGIG (reference sequence). V lost 4 bases and J 6 bases, leaving 13 bases between the germline ends. The genes are TRBV30 and TRBJ2-7; D may be TRBD1 or TRBD2 (6 bases each). The receptor comes from an adult in good health. The sequenced sample was peripheral blood, obtained on day 0 of AZD1222 vaccination. CDR3 bases: TGTGCCTGGAATCGGGGGCTTCGCGAGCAGTACTTC. This codes for CAWNRGLREQYF. The entire variable domain, with the rest obtained from reference TRBV30 and TRBJ2-7, is as follows: SQTIHQWPATLVQPVGSPLSLECTVEGTSNPNLYWYRQAAGRGLQLLFYSVGIGQISSEVPQNLSASRPQDRQFILSSKKLLLSDSGFYLCAWNRGLREQYFGPGTRLTVT.